This passage covers 23 T cell receptor beta chains from one sample sequenced in a study of PD-L1 blockade in urothelial cancer. The assay was immunoSEQ multiplex PCR, and TCRdb's table has in-frame clones only and misses some. The table includes under 60,000 clones, around 80% detected once. Time point reported: pretreatment peripheral blood. This specimen was PBMCs, taken around atezolizumab (anti-PD-L1) treatment. Receptors were obtained from a man in his 70s with urothelial cancer.

This rearrangement joins TRBV25-1 to TRBJ2-7, with 10 bases matching TRBD1. Germline CDR1 is MGHDK and CDR2 is SYGVNS. J was trimmed by 2 bases and V by 0 bases; bases with no gene match: 1. CDR3 length equals 15 residues. Here the CDR3 DNA reads TGTGCCAGCAGTGAATACGGACAGGGGGCCTACGAGCAGTACTTC. This encodes CASSEYGQGAYEQYF.

The chain combines TRBV5-6 with TRBJ2-7; D gene unclear. From germline, CDR1 is SGHDT and CDR2 YYEEEE. V lost 1 base and J lost 1, with 12 bases in between. The CDR3 length is 15 residues. CDR3 DNA: TGTGCCAGCAGCTTGTGGGCAGGTGGTTCCTACGAGCAGTACTTC. It codes for CASSLWAGGSYEQYF. The variable domain in full, completed from reference TRBV5-6 and TRBJ2-7, reads DAGVTQSPTHLIKTRGQQVTLRCSPKSGHDTVSWYQQALGQGPQFIFQYYEEEERQRGNFPDRFSGHQFPNYSSELNVNALLLGDSALYLCASSLWAGGSYEQYFGPGTRLTVT.

The rearrangement uses TRBV18 and TRBJ1-5; no clear D gene. Trimming cost V 2 bases and J 1 base, with 9 bases left between them. CDR3 length: 15 residues. Per germline, CDR1 KGHSH and CDR2 LQKENI. DNA of the CDR3: TGTGCCAGCTCACCAGGTACGAGCAGCAATCAGCCCCAGCATTTT. It specifies CASSPGTSSNQPQHF. Variable domain in full (rest from reference TRBV18 and TRBJ1-5): NAGVMQNPRHLVRRRGQEARLRCSPMKGHSHVYWYRQLPEEGLKFMVYLQKENIIDESGMPKERFSAEFPKEGPSILRIQQVVRGDSAAYFCASSPGTSSNQPQHFGDGTRLSIL.

V and J are TRBV19 and TRBJ2-6; the D gene is possibly TRBD1 (6 bases). Per germline, CDR1 LNHDA and CDR2 SQIVND (reference sequence). The V and J ends lost 3 bases and 2 bases respectively, with 8 bases between them. CDR3 length: 15 amino acids. In DNA, the CDR3 is TGTGCCAGTAGTATTGAGGGGGCTGGGGCCAACGTCCTGACTTTC. It translates to CASSIEGAGANVLTF.

For the CDR3, the DNA is TGTGCCATCAGTGAGGGCAGGGGTCCCAACGAGCAGTACTTC. Translating gives CAISEGRGPNEQYF. The chain has TRBV10-3 and TRBJ2-7; weak D call: TRBD1 (6 bases). V lost 2 bases, J lost 5 bases, and 13 bases lay in between. This CDR3 region has 14 residues. Germline CDR1 ENHRY, CDR2 SYGVKD.

The CDR3 region has the DNA TGCGCCAGCAGCCCGGGACTGGGACAGGGCGAAAACATTCAGTACTTC. Protein sequence: CASSPGLGQGENIQYF. The V call is TRBV5-1, the J call TRBJ2-4, with 9 nucleotides matching TRBD1. V lost 4 bases, J lost 5 bases, and 10 bases stayed unmatched. The CDR3 sequence is 16 residues long. Germline V lookup: CDR1 SGHRS, CDR2 YFSETQ.

This clone was recorded a few times. The rearrangement joins TRBV19 to TRBJ1-1; 8 nucleotides align to TRBD1. Germline lookup yields CDR1 LNHDA and CDR2 SQIVND (reference sequence). Losses at the gene ends were 4 bases for V and 5 bases for J; bases not matched to a gene: 6. This CDR3 spans 14 amino acids. The CDR3 bases are TGTGCCAGTAGTACCCGACAGGGGCCAACTGAAGCTTTCTTT. Translating it yields CASSTRQGPTEAFF.

For the CDR3, the DNA is TGTGCCAGCAGCCCTAGACTGTCAGGGATGAATGAGCAGTTCTTC. The encoded protein is CASSPRLSGMNEQFF. J is TRBJ2-1 and V is TRBV7-6, with D possibly being TRBD1 (5 bases). This CDR3 has 15 amino acids. Looked up from germline, CDR1 is SGHVS and CDR2 is FNYEAQ. V was pared by 5 bases and J by 7 bases, with 18 bases between.

The CDR3 sequence: CASSLVPTSGLQFF. The CDR3 DNA sequence: TGTGCCAGCAGCTTAGTCCCTACTAGCGGTCTCCAGTTCTTC. This chain uses TRBV7-2 with TRBJ2-1; TRBD2 agrees at 8 bases. The J segment lost 13 bases and the V segment lost 1 base, leaving 9 bases of the junction unmatched. CDR3 size: 14 residues. Per the germline V gene, CDR1 is SGHTA and CDR2 is FQGNSA.

The CDR3 is CASSETLNTEAFF. The CDR3 nucleotides read TGTGCCAGCAGTGAAACACTGAACACTGAAGCTTTCTTT. The chain uses TRBV6-4 and TRBJ1-1; the D is unclear. Per germline, CDR1 MRHNA and CDR2 SNTAGT. The CDR3 has 13 amino acids. Trimming took off 3 bases at V and 0 bases at J, with 5 bases between the two ends.

V usage is TRBV7-6 and J usage is TRBJ2-6; TRBD2 might be the D (5 bases). V lost 5 bases and J 0 bases, leaving 17 bases between the germline ends. Germline CDR1 is SGHVS and CDR2 is FNYEAQ. The CDR3 loop spans 18 amino acids. The CDR3 here is CASSPRTRTDSGANVLTF. The CDR3 DNA sequence: TGTGCCAGCAGCCCAAGGACTCGGACGGACTCTGGGGCCAACGTCCTGACTTTC.

As for this clone: Because the CDR3's place on the DNA is in doubt, the DNA is left out and the CDR3 is given as listed by TCRdb. CDR3 sequence: CASSSSTAIIYGYTF. The chain is built from TRBV6-6 and TRBJ1-2; the D segment call TRBD1 is taken from the table without a DNA check. Germline CDR1 and CDR2: MNHNY and SVGAGI (reference sequence). With termini counted, the CDR3 has 15 amino acids.

As DNA, the CDR3 is TGTGCCAGCAGCTTGGTAGACAGGTTTAACTATGGCTACACCTTC. Its protein product is CASSLVDRFNYGYTF. The chain combines TRBV5-4 with TRBJ1-2, with a tentative D call TRBD1 (6 bases). Germline V gives CDR1 SGHNT, CDR2 YYREEE (reference sequence). The CDR3 length is 15 residues. V was pared by 0 bases and J by 1 base, with 10 bases between.

CDR3 coding DNA: TGTGCCAGCAGCTTGATCACAGGGGTCACTGAAGCTTTCTTT. Translation gives CASSLITGVTEAFF. The chain recombines TRBV5-6 with TRBJ1-1; TRBD1 agrees at 7 bases. V was clipped by 1 base and J by 4 bases; unmatched bases: 4. This CDR3 comprises 14 residues. The germline CDR1 and CDR2 sequences are SGHDT and YYEEEE.

This chain joins TRBV25-1 and TRBJ1-4; no reliable D call. Trimming removed 3 bases at V and 4 bases at J, with 9 bases between. CDR1 is MGHDK and CDR2 is SYGVNS in the germline V gene. CDR3 length: 14 residues. CDR3 coding DNA: TGTGCCAGCAGTGAGAATCAGATTAATGAAAAACTGTTTTTT. This encodes CASSENQINEKLFF.

The chain is built from TRBV6-6 and TRBJ2-7; the match to TRBD1 covers 9 bases. The CDR3 extends over 14 amino acids. The junction had 9 bases not matched to a gene; V was cut back by 5 bases and J by 7 bases. CDR1 MNHNY and CDR2 SVGAGI come from the germline V gene (reference sequence). The CDR3 DNA reads TGTGCCAGCAGTCGCGACAGGGGGGCGGAAGAGCAGTACTTC. It translates to CASSRDRGAEEQYF.

V usage is TRBV7-3 and J usage is TRBJ1-2, with D possibly matching TRBD1 (6 bases). The germline V gene encodes CDR1 SGHTA and CDR2 FQGTGA. The CDR3 is 13 amino acids. Trimming took 5 bases from V and 7 from J, leaving 14 bases between them. The CDR3 coding sequence is TGTGCCAGCAGCCCCGAGCGGGGGGCTGGCTACACCTTC. This gives the protein CASSPERGAGYTF.

V gene TRBV2 combines with J gene TRBJ2-7, with a possible D match to TRBD1 (6 bases). This CDR3 is 14 amino acids long. The V end lost 9 bases, the J end lost 1 base, and 16 bases lay between the germline ends. Looked up from germline, CDR1 is SNHLY and CDR2 is FYNNEI. CDR3 nucleotide sequence: TGTGCCAGTACGGGACAAATATCTTCCTACGAGCAGTACTTC. This encodes CASTGQISSYEQYF.

The chain is built from TRBV28 and TRBJ1-2; 7 bases are a match to TRBD1. The CDR3 runs to 14 residues. Losses at the gene ends were 4 bases for V and 8 bases for J; bases not matched to a gene: 10. Germline CDR1 is MDHEN and CDR2 is SYDVKM. This CDR3 is CASSSDRVRSGYTF. The CDR3 DNA reads as TGTGCCAGCAGTTCCGACAGGGTAAGGAGCGGCTACACCTTC.

The genes are TRBV6-5 and TRBJ2-2; 9 bases align to TRBD1. V was clipped by 6 bases and J by 4 bases; unmatched bases: 3. Germline CDR1 MNHEY, CDR2 SVGAGI. CDR3 length: 14 residues. The CDR3 bases are TGTGCCAGCAGGGGACAGGGAAGCACCGGGGAGCTGTTTTTT. Its protein is CASRGQGSTGELFF.

The CDR3 DNA is TGTGCCAGCTCACCCCAACAGGGGGACGACGAGCAGTACTTC. Translating gives CASSPQQGDDEQYF. V and J are TRBV18 and TRBJ2-7; 8 nucleotides agree with TRBD1. Germline V CDR1 and CDR2: KGHSH, LQKENI. J gave up 5 bases and V 3 bases, and 6 bases lay outside the gene matches. This CDR3 has 14 amino acids.

The sample holds a few counts of this clone. The CDR3 here is CASSWGTGNTEAFF. The CDR3 coding sequence is TGTGCCAGTAGTTGGGGGACAGGGAACACTGAAGCTTTCTTT. This chain links TRBV19 with TRBJ1-1; 8 bases fit TRBD1. Germline V CDR1 and CDR2: LNHDA, SQIVND (reference sequence). V shed 5 bases and J 1 base; nucleotides not matched to a gene: 3. The CDR3 runs to 14 residues.

CDR3 in amino acids: CASSHGGLRGDTQYF. DNA of the CDR3: TGTGCCAGCAGCCACGGGGGGCTCCGGGGAGATACGCAGTATTTT. The chain joins TRBV7-7 to TRBJ2-3; possibly TRBD2 for D (7 bases). The V gene lost 5 bases and the J gene lost 5 bases, with 17 bases spanning the gap. Germline assignment: CDR1 SSHAT and CDR2 FNYEAQ (reference sequence). This CDR3 has 15 amino acids.